These 9 T cell receptor beta chains came from one sample sequenced in a study of blood T cell repertoires in COVID-19. The data were produced by immunoSEQ multiplex PCR, yet TCRdb's version contains in-frame clones alone and is incomplete. The table records around 300,000 clones, approximately 90% of them present only once. Sequencing input: PBMCs or T cells enriched from blood (not recorded which). The receptors stem from a woman in her fifties or sixties in a cohort exposed to, infected with or recovered from COVID-19 (not recorded which).

The genes are TRBV9 and TRBJ2-3, with a possible D match to TRBD1 (5 bases). Trimming shortened V by 3 bases and J by 4 bases, and 18 bases separated the two germline ends. The CDR3 has 16 amino acids. Germline values: CDR1 SGDLS, CDR2 YYNGEE. The DNA of the CDR3 is TGTGCCAGCAGCGAAAGGGGCTCGCTAAGAGCAGATACGCAGTATTTT. The encoded protein is CASSERGSLRADTQYF.

The rearrangement joins TRBV2 to TRBJ1-2, with D possibly TRBD1 on 6 matching bases. From germline, CDR1 is SNHLY and CDR2 FYNNEI. This CDR3 is 14 amino acids long. With 5 bases removed from V and 4 bases from J, the gap between germline ends came to 14 bases. Here the CDR3 DNA reads TGTGCCAGCAGTTTACTCACAGGGACCTATGGCTACACCTTC. Encoded protein: CASSLLTGTYGYTF.

V gene TRBV18 combines with J gene TRBJ2-7; D is perhaps TRBD1 (5 bases). The V end was cut by 2 bases, the J end by 2 bases, with 10 bases between. Germline CDR1 reads KGHSH; CDR2 reads LQKENI. The CDR3 totals 14 residues. CDR3 DNA sequence: TGTGCCAGCTCACCATCCCGACAGCCCTACGAGCAGTACTTC. Translation: CASSPSRQPYEQYF.

The rearrangement uses TRBV28 and TRBJ1-1; TRBD1 matches at 10 bases. CDR3 length: 17 amino acids. V was pared by 3 bases and J by 0 bases, with 7 bases of the junction left unmatched. Germline assignment: CDR1 MDHEN and CDR2 SYDVKM. CDR3 DNA sequence: TGTGCCAGCAGTTTGGGACAGGGGAGGTGGATGAACACTGAAGCTTTCTTT. This gives the protein CASSLGQGRWMNTEAFF.

The V and J genes are TRBV7-2 and TRBJ1-5; 9 bases align to TRBD1. Per the germline V gene, CDR1 is SGHTA and CDR2 is FQGNSA. V shed 4 bases and J 6 bases; nucleotides not matched to a gene: 7. CDR3 size: 15 residues. CDR3 in DNA: TGTGCCAGCAGCTCGGACAGGGGAAGCCGTCAGCCCCAGCATTTT. Amino acid sequence: CASSSDRGSRQPQHF. Based on the CDR3 plus reference TRBV7-2 and TRBJ1-5, the full variable domain is GAGVSQSPSNKVTEKGKDVELRCDPISGHTALYWYRQSLGQGLEFLIYFQGNSAPDKSGLPSDRFSAERTGGSVSTLTIQRTQQEDSAVYLCASSSDRGSRQPQHFGDGTRLSIL.

This sequence joins TRBV20-1 and TRBJ2-2; D unclear. The CDR3 totals 14 residues. Germline V gives CDR1 DFQATT, CDR2 SNEGSKA (reference sequence). V lost 3 bases and J lost 2, with 10 bases in between. The CDR3 sequence: CSASTTDNTGELFF. The CDR3 coding sequence is TGCAGTGCTAGTACTACCGATAACACCGGGGAGCTGTTTTTT.

The rearrangement links TRBV7-8 to TRBJ2-7; D is uncertain. The germline gives CDR1 SGHVS, CDR2 FQNEAQ. Trimming cost V 1 base and J 0 bases, with 7 bases left between them. This CDR3 is built from 14 residues. In DNA form, the CDR3 reads TGTGCCAGCAGCTTAGAGCGAGTCTCCTACGAGCAGTACTTC. It yields the protein CASSLERVSYEQYF.

The V and J genes are TRBV18 and TRBJ2-1; 8 bases line up with TRBD2. CDR3 length: 16 residues. Germline-derived CDR1 and CDR2 are KGHSH and LQKENI. The ends lost 3 bases at V and 8 bases at J; junction bases unmatched: 12. CDR3: CASSPLSAGVGDEQFF. CDR3 DNA: TGTGCCAGCTCACCTCTGTCAGCGGGAGTAGGTGATGAGCAGTTCTTC.

This clone was observed a single time. The chain carries TRBV7-2 and TRBJ2-5; D call uncertain. This CDR3 is 14 amino acids long. Germline-derived CDR1 and CDR2 are SGHTA and FQGNSA. Trimming took off 5 bases at V and 2 bases at J, with 12 bases between the two ends. CDR3 residues: CASSPFRVQETQYF. The CDR3 DNA follows: TGTGCCAGCAGCCCATTTCGGGTTCAAGAGACCCAGTACTTC.